The clone carrying this TCR beta chain was found once. Its specificity is not known. Treatment denoted: some 20 received Ad26.COV2.S at low or high dose, single or two shots; several received placebo; per-sample allocation not given. Samples came from day 63 after the first vaccine or placebo injection. This entry is derived from a study of Ad26.COV2.S vaccination and SARS-CoV-2 variants. Libraries were prepared by immunoSEQ multiplex PCR; TCRdb keeps only in-frame clonotypes and omits some of them. The sample has some 500,000 clones, 89% seen once. From germline, CDR1 is KGHSH and CDR2 LQKENI. The CDR3 is made up of 14 amino acids. The germline V and J ends were trimmed by 6 bases and 4 bases, with 14 bases remaining between them. General study results and limits: While placebo recipients had lower spike-specific TCR breadth, vaccine recipients had more.

The starting material was peripheral blood, obtained in a trial of Ad26.COV2.S vaccine versus placebo. The clonotype comes from a person aged 18-60 years who received the Ad26.COV2.S COVID-19 vaccine or a placebo. The V call is TRBV18, the J call TRBJ2-3; D remains ambiguous. The CDR3: CASSSRQPADTQYF. In DNA, the CDR3 is TGTGCCAGCTCCTCTCGGCAGCCGGCAGATACGCAGTATTTT.